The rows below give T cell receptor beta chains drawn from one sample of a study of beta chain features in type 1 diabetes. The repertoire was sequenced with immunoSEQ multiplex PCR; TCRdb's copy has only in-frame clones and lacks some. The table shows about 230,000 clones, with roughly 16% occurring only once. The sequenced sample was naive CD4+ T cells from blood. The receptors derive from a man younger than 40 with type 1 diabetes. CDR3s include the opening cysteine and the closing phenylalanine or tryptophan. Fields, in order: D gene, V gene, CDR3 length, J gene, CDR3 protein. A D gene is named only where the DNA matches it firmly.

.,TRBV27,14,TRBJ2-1,CASSHEPFPNEQFF
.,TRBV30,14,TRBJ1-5,CAWSRENSNQPQHF
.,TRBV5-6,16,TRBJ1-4,CASSLGFPGANEKLFF
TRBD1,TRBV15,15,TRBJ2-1,CATSRVGQGFNEQFF
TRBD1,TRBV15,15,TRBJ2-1,CATSRQGQTYNEQFF
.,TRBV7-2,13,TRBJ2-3,CASSLGHTDTQYF
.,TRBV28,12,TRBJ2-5,CASSFLEETQYF
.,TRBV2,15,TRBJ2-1,CASSGAPSSYNEQFF
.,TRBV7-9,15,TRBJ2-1,CASSLDPLRAHEQFF
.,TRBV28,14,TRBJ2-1,CASSLLSVYNEQFF
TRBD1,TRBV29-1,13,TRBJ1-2,CSVRADRAYGYTF
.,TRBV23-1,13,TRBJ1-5,CASSQSRNQPQHF
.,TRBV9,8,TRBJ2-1,CASSPQFF
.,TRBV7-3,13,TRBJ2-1,CASSWRGDNEQFF
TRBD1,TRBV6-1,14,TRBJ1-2,CASTTTGENYGYTF
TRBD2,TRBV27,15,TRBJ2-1,CASSLPYGSGSEQFF
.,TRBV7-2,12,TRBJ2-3,CASSVSGDTQYF
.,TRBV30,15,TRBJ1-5,CAWSVAGNSNQPQHF
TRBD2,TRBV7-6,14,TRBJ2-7,CASSLAGEWVEQYF
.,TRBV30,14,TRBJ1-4,CASEIRTTNEKLFF
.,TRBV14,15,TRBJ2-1,CASSQLESSYNEQFF
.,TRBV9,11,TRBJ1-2,CASSVEGRTTF
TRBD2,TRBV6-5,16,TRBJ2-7,CASSYSRSGSKGEQYF
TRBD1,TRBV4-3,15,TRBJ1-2,CASSQGQISNYGYTF
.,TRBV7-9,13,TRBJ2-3,CASSQGGTDTQYF
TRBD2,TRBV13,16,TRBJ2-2,CASQTSGRVGTGELFF
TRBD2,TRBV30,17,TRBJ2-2,CAWSGGLAGLLTGELFF